The 3 T cell receptor beta chains below come from one sample, sequenced in a study of vaccination effects on CD4 cells after COVID-19. Sequencing used immunoSEQ multiplex PCR; TCRdb keeps in-frame clones, though not all of them. The data contain 70,000 or so clones, roughly 74% of them seen just once; the ten biggest clones take up just under 3%. The antigens of these receptors remain unknown. After expansion with viral peptide pools in the ViraFEST assay, antigen-specific CD4+ T cells were sequenced. Culture proceeded for nine to ten days, and CD4+ T cells were then isolated. Vaccinated recipients, who were negative for nucleocapsid antibodies, had no history of SARS-CoV-2 infection. Sequences were derived from CD4+ T cells from PBMCs cultured with HCoV-NL63 spike peptides, sampled before COVID-19 vaccination. The origin of the receptors is a human donor who received a COVID-19 vaccine.

This clone appeared a single time. The rearrangement joins TRBV5-1 to TRBJ2-3, with TRBD1 matching over 10 bases. The CDR3 spans 15 residues. After removal of 4 bases from V and 3 bases from J, the junction contained 5 bases not matched to a gene. Germline CDR1 reads SGHRS; CDR2 reads YFSETQ. The CDR3 bases are TGCGCCAGCAGCCCGGACAGGGGGGATACAGATACGCAGTATTTT. Its translation is CASSPDRGDTDTQYF.

The chain couples TRBV6-4 to TRBJ2-3; D is perhaps TRBD1 (5 bases). V was shortened by 4 bases and J by 0 bases, with 8 bases between the two germline ends. The CDR3 extends over 14 amino acids. In germline, CDR1 is MRHNA, CDR2 SNTAGT. Written as DNA, the CDR3 is TGTGCCAGCAGTGCTGGGGCTAGCACAGATACGCAGTATTTT. Translated, it gives CASSAGASTDTQYF.

This clone occurred a few times. The chain's CDR3 is CASSQVSDYGYTF. The CDR3 nucleotides are TGCGCCAGCAGCCAAGTTAGCGACTATGGCTACACCTTC. The rearrangement uses TRBV4-1 and TRBJ1-2; D unclear. V shed 1 base and J shed 3 bases, with 6 bases lying between them. This CDR3 has 13 residues. Looked up from germline, CDR1 is MGHRA and CDR2 is YSYEKL.